This T cell receptor beta chain came from a study of beta chain features in type 1 diabetes (dated by TCRdb to 2016 to 2018). Broadly, across the study: No differences in mean age, gender distribution, total cell number or subset yield were found between patients and healthy donors. A total of about 100 million sorted cells were examined across all samples, and RNA yield correlated strongly with the number of cells per subset. In the study, TCRB repertoires of sorted circulating CD4+ T cell subsets from recently diagnosed type 1 diabetes patients were compared with those of matched healthy donors. Regulatory and stem cell-like memory subsets were isolated from only 8 patients and roughly 8 healthy donors, whereas naive and central memory subsets came from all 30 or so donors. Results and caveats for the whole study, not just this receptor: PCR may preferentially amplify shorter templates, but because patient and control samples were amplified and corrected together, any resulting skew would affect both groups equally. Because cDNA rather than genomic DNA was sequenced, highly expressing activated cells could have been over-represented, although no difference in activation and CD3 levels was found between groups. A moderate but significant shortening of TCRB CDR3 length was observed in type 1 diabetes patients in all four CD4+ subsets. Naive, central memory and regulatory TCRB repertoires appeared to be more similar among patients than among healthy donors. Because the HLA sub-analyses included only small numbers of individuals, any influence of HLA type on TCRB rearrangement was left unresolved. At VDJ recombination sites, type 1 diabetes patients had fewer insertions and more deleted nucleotides, which implies abnormalities in thymic rearrangement.

Relative to germline, V is 4 bases shorter and J is 2 bases shorter, with 10 bases between their ends. CDR1 and CDR2 are drawn from the germline V gene (reference sequence): PRHDT, FYEKMQ. From its cysteine to its phenylalanine, the CDR3 spans 14 amino acids. Just the 42-base CDR3 DNA is kept, in frame starting at base 1. This clone was recorded once. It has no known antigen specificity. Nothing much larger sits one base from this clone, and base qualities are not available. From each donor, a single peripheral blood sample of about 100 mL on average was drawn into heparinised tubes. A BD FACSAria II and a panel including CD45RO, CCR7, CD25, CD127, CD95 and CD27 were used to sort naive, central memory, regulatory and stem cell-like memory CD4+ T cells. All sorted populations exceeded 98% purity. PBMCs were isolated right away by Lymphoprep density gradient centrifugation and were stained directly, without culture. Samples were stained and sorted in pairs, with one healthy donor and one patient per experiment, so that batch effects were minimized.

The High Capacity cDNA Reverse Transcription Kit was used to reverse transcribe all of the isolated RNA, meaning that expressed TCRB transcripts were what got sequenced. Naive, central memory and regulatory T cell samples underwent deep immunoSEQ sequencing, averaging around 3.6 million total reads per sample. Sorted cells were lysed in RLT buffer and RNA was extracted with DNase-treated RNeasy Micro or Mini kits, depending on cell number. To prevent cross-contamination, every cell subset was processed on its own, while patient and healthy donor samples were processed together. The immunoSEQ multiplex PCR was used to amplify TCRB sequences from cDNA, yielding 87-bp fragments that span the CDR3 region. Amplicons were sequenced on the Illumina HiSeq platform. As for how the authors treated the data: PCR bias was computationally corrected using synthetic template baselines, reads within Hamming distance 2 were collapsed, and singletons that could not be merged were discarded. Reads were aligned to IMGT to assign V, D and J genes, CDR3 length, and insertions or deletions at six rearrangement sites. Clonotype counts were normalized to sorted cell number within each subset before computing true diversity and Gini coefficients with the tcR R package. The overlap coefficient, calculated on TCRB nucleotide sequences, was used to quantify repertoire sharing. Sourced from immuneACCESS, this table was stored by TCRdb with only in-frame sequences that have V and J called. A share of the clones is absent; for the studies checked, an unresolved V gene accounts for under half, and the remainder has no known explanation. For V, J and clone size, that table is used; D and trimming come from the DNA. Recorded for this sample are approximately 140,000 clones; about 50% of them occurred a single time. Under 0.5% of the sample goes to the ten largest clones.

The chain links TRBV13 with TRBJ2-3; matching of 5 bases hints at TRBD2 as the D gene. The TCR was taken from a man aged 18-30 years in good health. Material: Tregs from blood. Explained via the paper, the cell subset or site label denotes: regulatory CD4+ T cells. The nucleotide sequence reads as follows: TGTGCCAGCAGCTCAGGACTTCCCACAGATACGCAGTATTTT. Translated, it gives CASSSGLPTDTQYF.